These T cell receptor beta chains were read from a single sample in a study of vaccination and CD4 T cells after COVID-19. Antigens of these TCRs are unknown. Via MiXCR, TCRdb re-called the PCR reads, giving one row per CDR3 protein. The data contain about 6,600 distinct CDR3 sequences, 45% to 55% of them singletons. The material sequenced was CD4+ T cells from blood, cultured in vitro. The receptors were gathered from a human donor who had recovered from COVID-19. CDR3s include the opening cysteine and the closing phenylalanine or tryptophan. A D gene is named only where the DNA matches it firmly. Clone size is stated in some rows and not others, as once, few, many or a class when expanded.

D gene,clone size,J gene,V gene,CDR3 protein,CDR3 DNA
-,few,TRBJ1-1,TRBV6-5,CASSYGGLLSEAFF,TGTGCCAGCAGTTACGGGGGGCTTTTGTCTGAAGCTTTCTTT
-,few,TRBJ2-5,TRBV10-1,CAPTKENARETQYF,TGCGCCCCCACGAAAGAAAACGCCCGAGAGACCCAGTACTTC
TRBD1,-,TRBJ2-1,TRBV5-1,CASSLQGASSYNEQFF,TGCGCCAGCAGCTTGCAGGGGGCCTCCTCCTACAATGAGCAGTTCTTC
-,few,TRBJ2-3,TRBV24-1,CATGVEVTDTQYF,TGTGCCACCGGGGTGGAAGTAACAGATACGCAGTATTTT
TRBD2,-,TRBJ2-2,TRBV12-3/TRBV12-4,CASSFVSGGLGELFF,TGTGCCAGCAGTTTCGTTTCGGGAGGCCTCGGGGAGCTGTTTTTT
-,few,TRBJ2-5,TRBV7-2,CASSLEPLGETQYF,TGTGCCAGCAGCTTAGAACCCTTGGGGGAGACCCAGTACTTC
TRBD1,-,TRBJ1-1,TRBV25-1,CASRGQGNTEAFF,TGTGCCAGCAGGGGACAGGGGAACACTGAAGCTTTCTTT
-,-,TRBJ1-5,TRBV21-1,CASSKAQLLRRQNQPQHF,TGTGCCAGCAGCAAAGCGCAGCTTTTAAGGCGGCAAAATCAGCCCCAGCATTTT
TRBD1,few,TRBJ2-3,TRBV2,CASSPTFGQGDF,TGTGCCAGCAGCCCTACCTTTGGACAGGGCGATTTT
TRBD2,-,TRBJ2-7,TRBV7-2,CASSPRLAGTYEQYF,TGCGCCAGCAGCCCTCGACTAGCGGGAACCTACGAGCAGTACTTC
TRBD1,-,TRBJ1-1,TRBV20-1,CSARGDREEAFF,TGCAGTGCTAGAGGGGACAGGGAGGAAGCTTTCTTT
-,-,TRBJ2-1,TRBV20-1,CSARRGVSYNEQFF,TGCAGTGCTAGAAGGGGAGTCTCCTACAATGAGCAGTTCTTC
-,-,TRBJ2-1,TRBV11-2,CASSLPGSYNEQFF,TGTGCCAGCAGCTTACCGGGTTCCTACAATGAGCAGTTCTTC
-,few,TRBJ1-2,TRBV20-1,CSARKAQEGDYGYTF,TGCAGTGCTCGGAAGGCCCAGGAGGGGGACTATGGCTACACCTTC
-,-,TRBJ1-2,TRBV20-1,CSARPQSSGYGYTF,TGCAGTGCTAGGCCACAGTCTAGTGGCTATGGCTACACCTTC
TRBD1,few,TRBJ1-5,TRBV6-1,CASRDPLRDRDQPQHF,TGTGCCAGCAGAGACCCTCTCCGGGACAGGGATCAGCCCCAGCATTTT
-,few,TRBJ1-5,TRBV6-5,CASSYRQTYQPQHF,TGTGCCAGCAGTTACCGGCAGACATATCAGCCCCAGCATTTT
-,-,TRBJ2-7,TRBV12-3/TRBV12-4,CASSLAADYEQYF,TGTGCCAGCAGTTTAGCTGCCGACTACGAGCAGTACTTC
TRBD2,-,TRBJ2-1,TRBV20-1,CSAGLAGGHNEQFF,TGCAGTGCTGGACTAGCGGGAGGCCACAATGAGCAGTTCTTC
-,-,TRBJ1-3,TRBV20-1,CSASLQGGNTIYF,TGCAGTGCTAGTTTGCAGGGAGGAAACACCATATATTTT
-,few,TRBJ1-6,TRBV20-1,CSASQGIHNSPLHF,TGCAGTGCGAGTCAGGGTATCCATAATTCACCCCTCCACTTT
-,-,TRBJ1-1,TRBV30,CAWTPTRQVGMVNTEAFF,TGTGCCTGGACCCCCACTCGACAGGTTGGGATGGTGAACACTGAAGCTTTCTTT
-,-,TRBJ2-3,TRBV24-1,CATSDFGQLRTDTQYF,TGTGCCACCAGTGATTTTGGCCAGCTCCGCACAGATACGCAGTATTTT
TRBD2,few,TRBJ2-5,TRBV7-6,CASSPPGLAGETQYF,TGTGCCAGCAGCCCTCCCGGACTAGCGGGAGAGACCCAGTACTTC
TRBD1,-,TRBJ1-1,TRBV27,CASRRHRGLDNTEAFF,TGTGCCAGCAGACGGCACAGGGGGCTTGACAACACTGAAGCTTTCTTT
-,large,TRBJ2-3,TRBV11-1,CASSSNTDTQYF,TGTGCCAGCAGCTCGAACACAGATACGCAGTATTTT
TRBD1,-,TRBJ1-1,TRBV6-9,CASRPGQGVTEAFF,TGTGCCAGCAGACCGGGACAGGGGGTCACTGAAGCTTTCTTT
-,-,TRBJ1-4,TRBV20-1,CSARPGATNEKLFF,TGCAGTGCTAGACCGGGTGCAACTAATGAAAAACTGTTTTTT